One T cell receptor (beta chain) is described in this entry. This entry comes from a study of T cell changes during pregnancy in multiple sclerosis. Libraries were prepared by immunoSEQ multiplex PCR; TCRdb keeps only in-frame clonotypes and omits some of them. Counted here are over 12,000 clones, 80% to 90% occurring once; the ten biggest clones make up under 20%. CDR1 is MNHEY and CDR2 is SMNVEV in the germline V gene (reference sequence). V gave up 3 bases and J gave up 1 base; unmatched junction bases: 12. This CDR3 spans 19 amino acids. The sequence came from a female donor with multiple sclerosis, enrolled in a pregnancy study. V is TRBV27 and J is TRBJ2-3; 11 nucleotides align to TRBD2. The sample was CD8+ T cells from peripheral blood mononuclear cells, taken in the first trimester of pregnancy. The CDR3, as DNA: TGTGCCAGCAGTTTGAGTAGCGGGAGGGCCAGGACGGGCACAGATACGCAGTATTTT. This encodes CASSLSSGRARTGTDTQYF.